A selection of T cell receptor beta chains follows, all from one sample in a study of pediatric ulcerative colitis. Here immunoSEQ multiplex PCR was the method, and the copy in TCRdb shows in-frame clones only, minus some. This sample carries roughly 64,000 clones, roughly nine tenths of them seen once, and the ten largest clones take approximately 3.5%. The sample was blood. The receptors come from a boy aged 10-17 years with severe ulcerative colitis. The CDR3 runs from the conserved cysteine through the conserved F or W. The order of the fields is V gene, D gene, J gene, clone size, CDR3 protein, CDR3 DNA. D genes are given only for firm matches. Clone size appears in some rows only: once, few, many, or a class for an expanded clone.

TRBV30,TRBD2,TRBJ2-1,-,CAFYLAGLSDEQFF,TGTGCCTTCTACTTAGCGGGGTTAAGCGATGAGCAGTTCTTC
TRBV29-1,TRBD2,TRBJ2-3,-,CSVEKKLATDTQYF,TGCAGCGTTGAAAAGAAACTAGCGACAGATACGCAGTATTTT
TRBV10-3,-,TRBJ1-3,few,CAIAGVSGNTIYF,TGTGCCATCGCAGGGGTGTCTGGAAACACCATATATTTT
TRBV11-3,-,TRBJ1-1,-,CASSPGGLLAFF,TGTGCCAGCTCTCCGGGGGGGCTGTTAGCTTTCTTT
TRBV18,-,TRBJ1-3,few,CASSPTSGTGNTIYF,TGTGCCAGCTCACCGACATCAGGGACTGGAAACACCATATATTTT
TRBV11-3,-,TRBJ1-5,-,CASSSDGPNQPQHF,TGTGCCAGCAGCTCCGACGGTCCGAATCAGCCCCAGCATTTT
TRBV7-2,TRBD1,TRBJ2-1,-,CASSLAGQGSNEQFF,TGTGCCAGCAGCTTAGCCGGACAGGGGAGCAATGAGCAGTTCTTC
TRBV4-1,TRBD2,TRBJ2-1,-,CASSQALAGDYEQFF,TGCGCCAGCAGCCAAGCTCTAGCGGGAGATTATGAGCAGTTCTTC
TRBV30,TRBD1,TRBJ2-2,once,CAWGTGEDDTGELFF,TGTGCCTGGGGGACAGGGGAGGACGACACCGGGGAGCTGTTTTTT
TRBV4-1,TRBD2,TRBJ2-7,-,CASSQDLAGPHLTYEQYF,TGCGCCAGCAGCCAAGATCTAGCGGGACCCCACCTGACCTACGAGCAGTACTTC
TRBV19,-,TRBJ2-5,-,CASSIGTTLQETQYF,TGTGCCAGTAGTATAGGAACTACCCTCCAAGAGACCCAGTACTTC
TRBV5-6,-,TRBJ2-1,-,CASSLSLEQFF,TGTGCCAGCAGCTTGAGTCTCGAGCAGTTCTTC
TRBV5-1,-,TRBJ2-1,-,CASSLLNYNEQFF,TGCGCCAGCAGTCTCCTAAACTACAATGAGCAGTTCTTC
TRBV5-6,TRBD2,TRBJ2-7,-,CASSQGLAGGPQYF,TGTGCCAGCAGCCAAGGACTAGCGGGAGGGCCCCAGTACTTC
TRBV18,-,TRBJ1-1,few,CASSPGEGRGAFF,TGTGCCAGCTCACCAGGGGAGGGAAGAGGAGCTTTCTTT
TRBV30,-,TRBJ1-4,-,CAWSGGGYEKLFF,TGTGCCTGGAGTGGAGGAGGGTACGAAAAACTGTTTTTT
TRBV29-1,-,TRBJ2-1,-,CSVEVDTTLYNEQFF,TGCAGCGTTGAGGTCGACACAACTCTCTACAATGAGCAGTTCTTC